This T cell receptor beta chain was sequenced during a study of T-cell memory formation after mild COVID-19. Background on the study: Each donor largely had its own TCR clusters.

CDR1 and CDR2 (germline): MGHRA, YSYEKL. The CDR3 consists of 21 residues. Trimming removed 1 base at V and 0 bases at J, with 25 bases between. Employing constant-segment primers, 5'RACE generated TCR alpha and TCR beta cDNA libraries bearing sample barcodes and UMIs. TCRdb recomputed calls from the 5' RACE reads with MiXCR, one row per CDR3 protein. This table holds 300,000 to 350,000 distinct CDR3 sequences, 15% to 20% found once. The sample comprised PBMCs or a T cell subset sorted from them (not recorded which). This chain joins TRBV4-1 and TRBJ2-4; D gene ambiguous. This TCR was sampled from a man aged 18 to 30 who had mild COVID-19 (a few samples of this study predate the infection). Cell type and time point are not known. The CDR3 loop reads CASSQGFLASRPKVAKNIQYF. CDR3 nucleotides: TGCGCCAGCAGCCAAGGGTTTCTTGCGTCCAGGCCAAAGGTAGCCAAAAACATTCAGTACTTC.